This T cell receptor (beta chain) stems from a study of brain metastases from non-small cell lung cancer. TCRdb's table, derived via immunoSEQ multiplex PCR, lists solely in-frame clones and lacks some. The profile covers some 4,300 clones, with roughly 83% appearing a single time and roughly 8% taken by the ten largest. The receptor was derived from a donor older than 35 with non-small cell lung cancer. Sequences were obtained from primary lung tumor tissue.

CDR3 in DNA: TGTGCCAGTAGTGTCCCCAGGGGGGGGTACAATGAGCAGTTCTTC. Amino acids: CASSVPRGGYNEQFF. The chain is built from TRBV19 and TRBJ2-1; D tentatively fits TRBD1 or TRBD2 (7 bases each). CDR1 is LNHDA, CDR2 SQIVND, per germline (reference sequence). V lost 5 bases and J lost 4, with 15 bases in between. The CDR3 loop spans 15 amino acids.